These 15 T cell receptor beta chains share one sample of origin, sequenced in a study of blood T cells in healthy people across ages. Primed by a sample-barcoded 5' primer and a J-beta primer mix, a second PCR proceeded for about 6 to 11 cycles. TCRdb re-called the 5' RACE reads with MiXCR, one entry per CDR3 protein. The data hold 850,000 or so distinct CDR3 sequences, with about 30% observed a single time. The sample taken for sequencing was blood. These receptors were taken from an elderly woman in good health.

This clonotype was counted ten times or more. This chain links TRBV6-2 or TRBV6-3 with TRBJ2-7; a weak D match, TRBD1 (5 bases). Germline assignment: CDR1 MNHEY and CDR2 SVGEGT. Trimming cost V 6 bases and J 7 bases, with 16 bases left between them. This CDR3 contains 13 residues. CDR3 sequence: CASRTPPGREQYF. CDR3 bases: TGTGCCAGCAGAACCCCGCCAGGGCGAGAGCAGTACTTC.

The sample holds one count of this clonotype. The V call is TRBV20-1, the J call TRBJ2-1; 8 nucleotides line up with TRBD2. Unmatched junction bases numbered 4, after V lost 2 bases and J lost 10 bases. Germline CDR1 and CDR2: DFQATT and SNEGSKA (reference sequence). The CDR3 is 12 amino acids. CDR3 residues: CSARSGGGEQFF. CDR3 DNA sequence: TGCAGTGCTAGAAGCGGCGGGGGGGAGCAGTTCTTC.

Concerning this clonotype: Since no conserved phenylalanine or tryptophan closes the CDR3, a read error is the likely cause. The rearrangement uses TRBV18 and TRBJ2-5; 10 positions agree with TRBD1. V shed 5 bases, J shed 1 base, and the junction held 4 bases outside the gene matches. CDR1 is KGHSH and CDR2 is LQKENI in the germline V gene. This CDR3 is built from 15 residues. The CDR3 protein is CASSATGGPQETQYV. CDR3 DNA: TGTGCCAGCTCAGCGACAGGGGGCCCCCAAGAGACCCAGTACGTC.

This clonotype was detected many times. This chain links TRBV29-1 with TRBJ2-7; TRBD1 matches 8 bases. The CDR3 is 13 amino acids. V lost 3 bases and J lost 6; bases outside the gene matches: 7. Germline V CDR1 and CDR2: SQVTM, ANQGSEA. In DNA, the CDR3 is TGCAGCGTTGATACGAGACAGGGGATCGAGCAGTACTTC. This sequence encodes CSVDTRQGIEQYF.

There are many counts of this clonotype. The chain has TRBV6-5 and TRBJ2-7; D is unresolved. Per the germline V gene, CDR1 is MNHEY and CDR2 is SVGAGI. This CDR3 has 15 residues. V lost 6 bases and J 0 bases, leaving 15 bases between the germline ends. CDR3 coding DNA: TGTGCCAGCAGCCACGGAGACGGGTACTCCTACGAGCAGTACTTC. This gives the protein CASSHGDGYSYEQYF.

This clonotype was seen a handful of times. This could be a read error, since a much larger clone is one nucleotide away. The chain has TRBV12-3 or TRBV12-4 and TRBJ1-5; D gene unclear. The length of the CDR3 is 15 residues. CDR3 amino acids: CAGSLRQLSNQPQHF. CDR3 sequence (DNA): TGTGCCGGCAGTTTAAGGCAGCTTAGCAATCAGCCCCAGCATTTT.

The V call is TRBV3-1, the J call TRBJ1-4; a possible D gene is TRBD1 (5 bases). V was clipped by 0 bases and J by 13 bases, with 18 bases between them. Germline V lookup: CDR1 LGHDT, CDR2 YNNKEL (reference sequence). This CDR3 is built from 15 residues. The CDR3 region is CASSQDPAAGGRLFF. Here the CDR3 DNA reads TGTGCCAGCAGCCAAGATCCGGCGGCGGGGGGGAGACTGTTTTTT.

This clonotype has only a few counts. V usage is TRBV9 and J usage is TRBJ2-3; D is tentatively TRBD1 or TRBD2 (7 bases each). The germline V and J ends were trimmed by 6 bases and 3 bases, with 17 bases remaining between them. The CDR3 covers 15 residues. From germline, CDR1 is SGDLS and CDR2 YYNGEE. The chain's CDR3 is CASTRQGGRTDTQYF. In DNA, the CDR3 is TGTGCCAGCACCCGCCAGGGGGGGAGGACAGATACGCAGTATTTT.

This clonotype was seen many times. The V gene is TRBV6-6, the J gene TRBJ2-1, with TRBD2 matching 14 bases. The ends lost 5 bases at V and 6 bases at J; junction bases unmatched: 3. The CDR3 loop spans 15 amino acids. Germline CDR1 is MNHNY and CDR2 is SVGAGI (reference sequence). The CDR3 DNA reads as TGTGCCAGCAGTCCGACTAGCGGGGGGGTCAATGAGCAGTTCTTC. Translation: CASSPTSGGVNEQFF.

This clonotype has a handful of counts. The V call is TRBV10-2, the J call TRBJ1-5; tentative D call: TRBD1 (5 bases). This CDR3 has 13 residues. V lost 6 bases, J lost 5 bases, and 11 bases lay in between. CDR1 is WSHSY and CDR2 is SAAADI in the germline V gene. The CDR3 spells CASRKDTYQPQHF. In nucleotides, the CDR3 is TGCGCCAGCAGGAAGGACACTTATCAGCCCCAGCATTTT.

This clonotype was seen repeatedly, ten times or more. This chain links TRBV4-3 with TRBJ1-4, with a tentative D call TRBD1 (6 bases). The V end was cut by 1 base, the J end by 5 bases, with 14 bases between. Germline CDR1 is LGHNA and CDR2 is YSLEER. The CDR3 has 16 amino acids. The CDR3 reads CASSQVLAGANEKLFF. The CDR3, as DNA: TGCGCCAGCAGCCAAGTACTGGCAGGGGCGAATGAAAAACTGTTTTTT.

As regards this clonotype: The junction and the germline gene differ at one end; a read error may be behind it. V and J are TRBV25-1 and TRBJ2-5; 7 bases map to TRBD2. This CDR3 spans 15 amino acids. Germline CDR1 MGHDK, CDR2 SYGVNS. The CDR3 nucleotides read TGTGCCAGCAGTTTAGGGCGGGGGTACCAAGAGATCCAGTACTTC. Its translation: CASSLGRGYQEIQYF.

Turning to this clonotype: A much more abundant neighbour one base away suggests this may be a read error. The V gene is TRBV12-3 or TRBV12-4, the J gene TRBJ2-4, with 9 positions matching TRBD1. The trim removed 4 bases at V and 4 bases at J, leaving 2 bases unmatched. The CDR3 contains 14 residues. In nucleotides, the CDR3 is TGTGCCAGCAGTTGCGGACAGGGGAAAAACATTCAGTACTTC. Amino acids: CASSCGQGKNIQYF.

The chain joins TRBV20-1 to TRBJ2-5; possible D gene TRBD1, 5 bases. The germline CDR1 and CDR2 sequences are DFQATT and SNEGSKA (reference sequence). The ends were cut back, 0 bases at V and 2 bases at J, with 13 bases in the middle. The CDR3 loop spans 15 amino acids. The CDR3 bases are TGCAGTGCTAGAGACCCAAGGGGCTTTCAAGAGACCCAGTACTTC. This sequence encodes CSARDPRGFQETQYF.

This clonotype was observed a few times. The genes are TRBV11-2 and TRBJ1-2; D is possibly TRBD1 (6 bases). V was cut by 5 bases and J by 8 bases, with 21 bases left in between. CDR1 and CDR2 from the germline V gene are SGHAT and FQNNGV. This CDR3 is 15 amino acids long. The CDR3 DNA follows: TGTGCCAGCAGCCCGCAGGGGACCGCAGCTTGGGGCTACACCTTC. Amino acids: CASSPQGTAAWGYTF.